What follows are 4 T cell receptor beta chains derived from one specimen sequenced in a study of T cell clonotyping in hematopoietic cell transplantation. Clones were sequenced by immunoSEQ multiplex PCR, and TCRdb holds only the in-frame ones, with some missing. The sample includes tens of thousands of clones, around three quarters seen only once; the top ten take 6% to 8%. Time point described: recipient sample about 28 days before transplant, after cytoreduction. The sequenced sample was peripheral blood mononuclear cells, obtained before stem cell transplant. The receptors here all came from a woman in her twenties or thirties with chronic myeloid leukemia. Some clones in this sample may be carry-over from other donors' samples.

On this clone: Other DNA sequences in this sample translate to the same CDR3. The chain links TRBV30 to TRBJ1-6; D remains unclear. The V end was cut by 0 bases, the J end by 6 bases, with 6 bases between. The CDR3 totals 13 residues. The germline V gene encodes CDR1 GTSNPN and CDR2 SVGIG (reference sequence). Written as DNA, the CDR3 is TGTGCCTGGAGTGTACTAGTTAATTCACCCCTCCACTTT. It yields the protein CAWSVLVNSPLHF. Complete variable domain (other parts from reference TRBV30 and TRBJ1-6): SQTIHQWPATLVQPVGSPLSLECTVEGTSNPNLYWYRQAAGRGLQLLFYSVGIGQISSEVPQNLSASRPQDRQFILSSKKLLLSDSGFYLCAWSVLVNSPLHFGNGTRLTVT.

Written as DNA, the CDR3 is TGCGCCAGCAGCCCAGCGATCGGGCGTGGCTACACCTTC. This codes for CASSPAIGRGYTF. This chain connects TRBV4-3 to TRBJ1-2, with D unresolved. Trimming took off 4 bases at V and 7 bases at J, with 13 bases between the two ends. The germline V gene has CDR1 LGHNA and CDR2 YSLEER. The CDR3 has 13 amino acids.

The chain carries TRBV20-1 and TRBJ1-2; possibly TRBD1 for D (6 bases). This CDR3 contains 11 residues. The V gene's germline CDR1 is DFQATT and CDR2 SNEGSKA (reference sequence). V was trimmed by 3 bases and J by 8 bases, leaving 10 bases between them. The DNA for the CDR3 is TGCAGTGCTAGGGGAAGGGGGGGCTACACCTTC. Amino acids: CSARGRGGYTF.

The chain is built from TRBV5-6 and TRBJ2-5; perhaps TRBD2 as D (6 bases). Trimming shortened V by 0 bases and J by 4 bases, and 13 bases separated the two germline ends. The CDR3 is 15 residues long. Per germline, CDR1 SGHDT and CDR2 YYEEEE. CDR3 sequence reads: CASSLAPGVGETQYF. Written as DNA, the CDR3 is TGTGCCAGCAGCTTGGCCCCGGGGGTGGGAGAGACCCAGTACTTC.